Below are 9 T cell receptor beta chains sequenced from a single sample in a study of blood T cell repertoires in COVID-19. Clones were sequenced by immunoSEQ multiplex PCR, and TCRdb holds only the in-frame ones, with some missing. This repertoire shows 430,000 or so clones, 70% to 90% found once; its top ten account for about 1.5%. The source material was PBMCs or T cells enriched from blood (not recorded which). These receptors all come from a woman under 30 who had been exposed to COVID-19.

On this clone itself: Other DNA sequences from this sample encode an identical CDR3 as well. This chain links TRBV27 with TRBJ2-7; D gene ambiguous. CDR1 is MNHEY, CDR2 SMNVEV, per germline (reference sequence). The CDR3 runs 13 residues. With 3 bases removed from V and 1 base from J, the gap between germline ends came to 7 bases. The CDR3 DNA sequence: TGTGCCAGCAGTTTTGGGCAGTCCTACGAGCAGTACTTC. This translates into CASSFGQSYEQYF.

CDR3 sequence: CASSYLDGENEKLFF. CDR3 sequence (DNA): TGTGCCAGCAGTTACCTGGACGGGGAAAATGAAAAACTGTTTTTT. The chain combines TRBV6-5 with TRBJ1-4; no clear D gene. The CDR3 covers 15 residues. The germline V gene encodes CDR1 MNHEY and CDR2 SVGAGI. V shed 2 bases and J shed 5 bases, with 12 bases lying between them.

This chain connects TRBV11-2 to TRBJ2-2; TRBD1 might be the D (6 bases). With 1 base removed from V and 6 bases from J, the gap between germline ends came to 12 bases. The CDR3 is 15 residues long. The germline V gene encodes CDR1 SGHAT and CDR2 FQNNGV. The CDR3 sequence: CASSLGRRGPGELFF. Written as DNA, the CDR3 is TGTGCCAGCAGCTTAGGTCGCAGGGGTCCCGGGGAGCTGTTTTTT.

The chain has TRBV19 and TRBJ2-7, with 9 positions matching TRBD1. The CDR3 extends over 15 amino acids. With V trimmed by 9 bases and J by 5 bases, 14 bases remained unmatched. Germline lookup yields CDR1 LNHDA and CDR2 SQIVND (reference sequence). The CDR3 sequence is CASKPPGTGFNEQYF. In DNA form, the CDR3 reads TGTGCCAGCAAGCCACCTGGGACAGGGTTCAACGAGCAGTACTTC.

This sequence joins TRBV29-1 and TRBJ2-1, with 10 bases aligning to TRBD2. From germline, CDR1 is SQVTM and CDR2 ANQGSEA. The CDR3 runs 14 residues. V shed 5 bases, J shed 2 bases, and the junction held 3 bases outside the gene matches. The chain's CDR3 is CSVHLAGAYNEQFF. In DNA, the CDR3 is TGCAGCGTTCATCTAGCGGGAGCCTACAATGAGCAGTTCTTC.

The chain couples TRBV4-1 to TRBJ1-4; 10 bases match TRBD1. V shed 6 bases and J 3 bases; nucleotides not matched to a gene: 16. The CDR3 spans 19 residues. Germline-derived CDR1 and CDR2 are MGHRA and YSYEKL. Here the CDR3 DNA reads TGCGCCAGCAGACCGACCGGGACAGGGGAATTGGCGTCTAATGAAAAACTGTTTTTT. Translation gives CASRPTGTGELASNEKLFF.

The V and J genes are TRBV19 and TRBJ2-7; a weak D match, TRBD2 (6 bases). Germline CDR1 is LNHDA and CDR2 is SQIVND (reference sequence). The CDR3 consists of 18 residues. Trimming stripped 4 bases from V and 2 bases from J, with 24 bases between. CDR3 in amino acids: CASSTGSGGAVNTYEQYF. The CDR3 DNA is TGTGCCAGTAGTACGGGGTCCGGCGGGGCCGTCAACACCTACGAGCAGTACTTC.

The chain joins TRBV9 to TRBJ2-7; TRBD2 might be the D (6 bases). V was trimmed by 0 bases and J by 5 bases, leaving 9 bases between them. The CDR3 runs 13 residues. CDR1 is SGDLS, CDR2 YYNGEE, per germline. DNA for the CDR3: TGTGCCAGCAGCGTAGGCACTAGCAACGAGCAGTACTTC. Amino acids: CASSVGTSNEQYF.

The chain is built from TRBV11-3 and TRBJ2-7; 7 bases align to TRBD1. The CDR3 is 13 amino acids. Germline trimming cut 5 bases from V and 3 bases from J; bases unmatched to any gene: 4. The germline V gene encodes CDR1 SGHNT and CDR2 YENEEA. CDR3 in amino acids: CASSQGGSYEQYF. CDR3 nucleotides: TGTGCCAGCAGCCAAGGGGGCAGCTACGAGCAGTACTTC.